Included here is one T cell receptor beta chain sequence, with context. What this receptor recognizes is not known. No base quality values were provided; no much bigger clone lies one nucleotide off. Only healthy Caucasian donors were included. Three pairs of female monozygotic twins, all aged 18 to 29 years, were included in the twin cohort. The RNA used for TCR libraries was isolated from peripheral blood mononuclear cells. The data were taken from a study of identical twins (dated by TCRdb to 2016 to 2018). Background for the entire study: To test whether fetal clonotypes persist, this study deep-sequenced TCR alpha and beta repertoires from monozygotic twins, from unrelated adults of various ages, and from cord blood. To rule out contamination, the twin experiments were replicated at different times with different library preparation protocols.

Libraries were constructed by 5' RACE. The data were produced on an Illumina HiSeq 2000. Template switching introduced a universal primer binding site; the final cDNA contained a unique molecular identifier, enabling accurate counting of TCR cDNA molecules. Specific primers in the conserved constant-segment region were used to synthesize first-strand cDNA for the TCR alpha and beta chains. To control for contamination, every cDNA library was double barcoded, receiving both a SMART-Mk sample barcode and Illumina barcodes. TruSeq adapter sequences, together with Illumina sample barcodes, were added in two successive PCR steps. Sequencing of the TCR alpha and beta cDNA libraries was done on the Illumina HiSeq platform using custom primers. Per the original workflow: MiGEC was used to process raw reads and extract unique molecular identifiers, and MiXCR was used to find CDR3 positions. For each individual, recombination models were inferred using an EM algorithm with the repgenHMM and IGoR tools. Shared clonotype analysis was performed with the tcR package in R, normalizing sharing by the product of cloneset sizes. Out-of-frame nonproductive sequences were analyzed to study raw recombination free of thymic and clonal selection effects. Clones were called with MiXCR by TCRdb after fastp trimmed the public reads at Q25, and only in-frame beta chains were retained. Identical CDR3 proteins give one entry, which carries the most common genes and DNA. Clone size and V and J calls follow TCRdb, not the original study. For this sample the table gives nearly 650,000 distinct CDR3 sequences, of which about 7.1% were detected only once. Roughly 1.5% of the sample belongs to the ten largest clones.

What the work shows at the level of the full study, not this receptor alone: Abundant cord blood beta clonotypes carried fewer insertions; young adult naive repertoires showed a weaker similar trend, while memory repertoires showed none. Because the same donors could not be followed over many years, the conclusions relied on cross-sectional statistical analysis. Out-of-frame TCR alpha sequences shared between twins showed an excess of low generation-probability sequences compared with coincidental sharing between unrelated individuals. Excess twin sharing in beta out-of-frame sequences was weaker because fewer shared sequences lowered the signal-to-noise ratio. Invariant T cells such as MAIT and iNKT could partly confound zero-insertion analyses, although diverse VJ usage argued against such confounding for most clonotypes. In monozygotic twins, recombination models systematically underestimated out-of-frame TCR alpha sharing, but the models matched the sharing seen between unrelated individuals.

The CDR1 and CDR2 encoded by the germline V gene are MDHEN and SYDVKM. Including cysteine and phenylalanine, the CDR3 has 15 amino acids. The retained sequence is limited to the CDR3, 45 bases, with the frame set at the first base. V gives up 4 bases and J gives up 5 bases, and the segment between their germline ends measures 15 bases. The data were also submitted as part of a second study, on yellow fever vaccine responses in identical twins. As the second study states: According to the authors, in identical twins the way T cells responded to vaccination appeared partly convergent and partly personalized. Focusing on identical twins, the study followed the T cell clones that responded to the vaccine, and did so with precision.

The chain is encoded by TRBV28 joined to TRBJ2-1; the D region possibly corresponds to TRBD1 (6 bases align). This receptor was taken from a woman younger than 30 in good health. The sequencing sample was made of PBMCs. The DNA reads TGTGCCAGCAGTTACCAGGGGTCGGTCCACAATGAGCAGTTCTTC. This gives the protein CASSYQGSVHNEQFF.